This TCR beta chain comes out of a study of liver allograft versus peripheral blood T cells. Study-level information: Recipients' peripheral blood supplied the T cell receptor repertoires against which those in transplanted livers were compared. Findings of the study overall: Intra-allograft T cell receptor repertoires in the liver reportedly differed from peripheral blood repertoires.

In the case of this clonotype: The antigen remains unidentified.

A single record per CDR3 protein comes from TCRdb applying MiXCR to the reads. The table records 5,500 to 7,000 distinct CDR3 sequences, approximately 15% of them present only once. Germline lookup yields CDR1 LGHDT and CDR2 YNNKEL (reference sequence). The junction had 16 bases not matched to a gene; V was cut back by 4 bases and J by 13 bases. This CDR3 has 16 amino acids. The TCR comes from a human patient who had a liver transplant. Some T cells may be graft donor cells. The gene calls are TRBV3-1 and TRBJ2-1; 10 bases agree with TRBD2. This CDR3 reads CASSPTGLAAPGGQFF. The CDR3 nucleotides are TGTGCCAGCAGCCCGACAGGACTAGCGGCCCCGGGGGGTCAGTTCTTC.